The 27 T cell receptor beta chains below were found in one sample sequenced in a study of CD8 T cells in ankylosing spondylitis. A single record per CDR3 protein comes from TCRdb applying MiXCR to the 5' RACE reads. Among approximately 250,000 distinct CDR3 sequences listed, more than 9% were seen once. Sequencing was carried out using blood, either unsorted or a sorted T cell fraction (not recorded which). These receptor sequences come from a male donor with ankylosing spondylitis or in good health (not recorded which).

In this sample, this clonotype turned up many times. CDR3 in amino acids: CATTRLAGLDTQYF. DNA of the CDR3: TGTGCCACAACAAGACTAGCGGGGTTGGATACGCAGTATTTT. This chain joins TRBV10-3 and TRBJ2-3; 11 nucleotides line up with TRBD2. Germline V CDR1 and CDR2: ENHRY, SYGVKD. V lost 10 bases to trimming and J lost 6 bases; unmatched junction nucleotides: 9. The CDR3 sequence is 14 residues long.

This clonotype has only a few counts. J is TRBJ2-7 and V is TRBV2; 11 bases fit TRBD2. CDR1 SNHLY and CDR2 FYNNEI come from the germline V gene. V lost 3 bases and J lost 6; bases outside the gene matches: 10. The CDR3 runs 16 residues. CDR3 in amino acids: CASSEESLAGGGEQYF. DNA for the CDR3: TGTGCCAGCAGTGAGGAAAGCCTAGCGGGAGGAGGCGAGCAGTACTTC.

This clonotype was picked up a small number of times. V usage is TRBV10-3 and J usage is TRBJ2-7; D not resolved. CDR3 length: 13 residues. Trimming took 4 bases from V and 5 from J, leaving 12 bases between them. Germline CDR1 reads ENHRY; CDR2 reads SYGVKD. In DNA form, the CDR3 reads TGTGCCATCAGTGGCGTAGAATCGGACGAGCAGTACTTC. It specifies CAISGVESDEQYF.

This clonotype was seen a handful of times. The chain joins TRBV3-1 to TRBJ2-7; D could derive from TRBD1 or TRBD2 (6 bases each). The CDR3 consists of 15 residues. The V end lost 0 bases, the J end lost 3 bases, and 12 bases lay between the germline ends. Germline V gene lookup returns CDR1 LGHDT and CDR2 YNNKEL (reference sequence). In DNA form, the CDR3 reads TGTGCCAGCAGCCAAGATCCCGGGGGCCTCTACGAGCAGTACTTC. It encodes CASSQDPGGLYEQYF.

This clonotype was found many times. The chain is built from TRBV12-3 or TRBV12-4 and TRBJ2-1, with 9 bases identical to TRBD2. The junction had 16 bases not matched to a gene; V was cut back by 3 bases and J by 10 bases. The CDR3 spans 17 residues. The CDR3 bases are TGTGCCAGCAGTTTGAGGGAAGGGGGGCGGGGGGGCGGCGAGCAGTTCTTC. Translating gives CASSLREGGRGGGEQFF.

This clonotype was observed many times. The chain is built from TRBV5-1 and TRBJ2-1; D might be TRBD1 (5 bases). Germline lookup yields CDR1 SGHRS and CDR2 YFSETQ. The ends were cut back, 4 bases at V and 2 bases at J, with 16 bases in the middle. The CDR3 length is 16 residues. CDR3 in DNA: TGCGCCAGCAGCCTCGCCCAGGGTGGACCCTACAATGAGCAGTTCTTC. Amino acid sequence: CASSLAQGGPYNEQFF.

This clonotype has at least ten counts. The J gene is TRBJ2-3, the V gene TRBV29-1; 9 nucleotides agree with TRBD1. The CDR3 sequence is 14 residues long. The V segment lost 7 bases and the J segment 1 base; nucleotides outside the gene matches: 6. Germline CDR1 reads SQVTM; CDR2 reads ANQGSEA. The CDR3 nucleotides read TGCAGCGCTGGGACAGGGTCGGGCACAGATACGCAGTATTTT. This codes for CSAGTGSGTDTQYF.

There are a few counts of this clonotype. V and J are TRBV7-9 and TRBJ1-2, with no clear D. Germline assignment: CDR1 SEHNR and CDR2 FQNEAQ (reference sequence). V dropped 1 base and J dropped 2 bases, with 11 bases sitting between them. This CDR3 region has 15 residues. The CDR3 reads CASSLGEGGNYGYTF. The CDR3 coding sequence is TGTGCCAGCAGCTTAGGAGAGGGAGGCAACTATGGCTACACCTTC.

This clonotype was detected many times. J is TRBJ2-5 and V is TRBV6-2 or TRBV6-3, with 11 nucleotides matching TRBD2. This CDR3 has 16 amino acids. J gave up 0 bases and V 5 bases, and 5 bases lay outside the gene matches. CDR1 is MNHEY, CDR2 SVGEGT, per germline. The CDR3 DNA reads TGTGCCAGCAGTACCAGACTAGCGGGATACCAAGAGACCCAGTACTTC. This translates into CASSTRLAGYQETQYF.

This sequence joins TRBV5-1 and TRBJ2-7, with a possible D match to TRBD1 (7 bases). Trimming pared 0 bases from V and 3 bases from J, leaving 13 bases between. This CDR3 region has 15 residues. Germline V lookup: CDR1 SGHRS, CDR2 YFSETQ. The CDR3 protein is CASSLEAGGIYEQYF. In DNA form, the CDR3 reads TGCGCCAGCAGCTTGGAAGCAGGGGGGATCTACGAGCAGTACTTC.

This clonotype occurred a few times. One end of the junction is discordant with germline, which a read error may explain. J is TRBJ2-1 and V is TRBV7-9, with D unresolved. Per the germline V gene, CDR1 is SEHNR and CDR2 is FQNEAQ (reference sequence). This CDR3 is 15 amino acids long. The CDR3: CASSLEAGTTNSMAF. CDR3 bases: TGTGCCAGCAGCTTAGAGGCAGGTACAACGAACTCGATGGCCTTC.

This clonotype was counted a few times. The genes are TRBV6-5 and TRBJ2-2; tentative D call: TRBD2 (6 bases). Germline-derived CDR1 and CDR2 are MNHEY and SVGAGI. Trimming removed 2 bases at V and 4 bases at J, with 11 bases between. The CDR3 spans 15 residues. The CDR3: CASSYVEGTTGELFF. The CDR3 DNA sequence: TGTGCCAGCAGTTACGTGGAGGGGACCACCGGGGAGCTGTTTTTT.

The sample holds many counts of this clonotype. The chain has TRBV6-1 and TRBJ2-5; D is ambiguous. Germline CDR1 reads MNHNS; CDR2 reads SASEGT. V lost 6 bases and J lost 3, with 20 bases in between. CDR3 length: 16 amino acids. DNA for the CDR3: TGTGCCAGCAGCCCCGGACCAATCTCTCCAAAAGAGACCCAGTACTTC. It specifies CASSPGPISPKETQYF.

This clonotype was counted many times. The chain has TRBV19 and TRBJ2-2; 13 bases map to TRBD2. Germline V CDR1 and CDR2: LNHDA, SQIVND (reference sequence). Trimming removed 6 bases from V and 4 bases from J; junction bases left unmatched: 5. This CDR3 spans 16 amino acids. CDR3 bases: TGTGCCAGTAGAGACGGGACTAGCGGGACCACCGGGGAGCTGTTTTTT. This sequence encodes CASRDGTSGTTGELFF.

This clonotype was recorded many times. The V and J genes are TRBV7-2 and TRBJ1-4; D remains unclear. Germline CDR1 is SGHTA and CDR2 is FQGNSA. The CDR3 is 15 amino acids. V lost 0 bases and J lost 0, with 5 bases in between. The chain's CDR3 is CASSLAAATNEKLFF. In DNA, the CDR3 is TGTGCCAGCAGCTTAGCAGCAGCAACTAATGAAAAACTGTTTTTT.

This clonotype was detected ten times or more. The V call is TRBV6-4, the J call TRBJ2-7, with 12 positions matching TRBD2. The ends lost 6 bases at V and 5 bases at J; junction bases unmatched: 5. This CDR3 comprises 14 residues. Germline CDR1 reads MRHNA; CDR2 reads SNTAGT. DNA for the CDR3: TGTGCCAGCAGATTGACTAGCGGGAGTAACGAGCAGTACTTC. It specifies CASRLTSGSNEQYF.

As for this clonotype: A read error may explain this, as a much larger clone is one base away. The V gene is TRBV30, the J gene TRBJ1-4, with TRBD1 as a possible D gene (5 bases). The CDR3 is 14 residues long. Germline CDR1 and CDR2: GTSNPN and SVGIG (reference sequence). The CDR3 reads CARSVGPGFEKLFF. The CDR3 coding sequence is TGTGCCAGGAGTGTAGGTCCAGGGTTCGAAAAACTGTTTTTT.

This clonotype came up many times. The chain combines TRBV18 with TRBJ2-5, with 7 bases fitting TRBD1. Per germline, CDR1 KGHSH and CDR2 LQKENI. The CDR3 contains 14 residues. With 6 bases clipped from V and 5 bases from J, the junction kept 9 bases outside the gene matches. The CDR3 nucleotides read TGTGCCAGCTCCAATAGGACAGGCACTGAGACCCAGTACTTC. Amino acid sequence: CASSNRTGTETQYF.

This clonotype was seen many times. The chain links TRBV12-3 or TRBV12-4 to TRBJ1-5; D may be TRBD1 (5 bases). Trimming took 6 bases from V and 5 from J, leaving 11 bases between them. This CDR3 contains 13 residues. Here the CDR3 reads CASSTEGDQPQHF. Written as DNA, the CDR3 is TGTGCCAGCAGCACCGAAGGGGATCAGCCCCAGCATTTT.

In its sample, this clonotype was seen a few times. This chain connects TRBV11-2 to TRBJ2-3; 15 bases align to TRBD2. The CDR3 has 19 amino acids. V shed 5 bases, J shed 0 bases, and the junction held 9 bases outside the gene matches. Germline CDR1 and CDR2: SGHAT and FQNNGV. The CDR3 sequence is CASSHRTSGGAGSTDTQYF. The CDR3 nucleotides are TGTGCCAGCAGCCACCGGACTAGCGGGGGGGCCGGTAGCACAGATACGCAGTATTTT.

This clonotype was counted at least ten times. The genes are TRBV14 and TRBJ1-4; 7 bases are shared with TRBD1. CDR3 size: 18 residues. The germline V gene encodes CDR1 SGHDN and CDR2 FVKESK. J lost 5 bases, V lost 4 bases, and 16 bases had no gene match. The CDR3 DNA reads TGTGCCAGCAGCCTAGGATTTCTTCCCAGGGGGGAAAATGAAAAACTGTTTTTT. It is translated as CASSLGFLPRGENEKLFF.

In regard to this clonotype: This may be a read error: a much more frequent sequence differs by one nucleotide. The V call is TRBV13, the J call TRBJ1-6; no firm D call. The CDR3 length is 15 residues. Per the germline V gene, CDR1 is PRHDT and CDR2 is FYEKMQ (reference sequence). The V end was cut by 6 bases, the J end by 6 bases, with 15 bases between. Here the CDR3 DNA reads TGTGCCAGCAGTTATAGGACGGGAACTAATTCACCCCTCCACTTT. Residues: CASSYRTGTNSPLHF. Supplemented by reference TRBV13 and TRBJ1-6, the full variable domain reads AAGVIQSPRHLIKEKRETATLKCYPIPRHDTVYWYQQGPGQDPQFLISFYEKMQSDKGSIPDRFSAQQFSDYHSELNMSSLELGDSALYFCASSYRTGTNSPLHFGNGTRLTVT.

The table lists this clonotype with many counts. J is TRBJ2-1 and V is TRBV20-1; the match to TRBD2 covers 12 bases. This CDR3 is 16 amino acids long. CDR1 is DFQATT and CDR2 is SNEGSKA in the germline V gene (reference sequence). Germline trimming cut 2 bases from V and 4 bases from J; bases unmatched to any gene: 6. Here the CDR3 reads CSARNLAGGSYNEQFF. The CDR3, as DNA: TGCAGTGCTAGAAATCTAGCGGGAGGGTCTTACAATGAGCAGTTCTTC.

This sequence joins TRBV7-9 and TRBJ2-5, with 7 nucleotides matching TRBD1. V was clipped by 1 base and J by 5 bases; unmatched bases: 10. CDR1 SEHNR and CDR2 FQNEAQ come from the germline V gene (reference sequence). The CDR3 extends over 16 amino acids. Here the CDR3 reads CASSLDKGGAGETQYF. CDR3 DNA sequence: TGTGCCAGCAGCTTAGACAAAGGGGGCGCCGGGGAGACCCAGTACTTC.

This clonotype appeared many times. This chain connects TRBV27 to TRBJ1-2, with D perhaps matching TRBD1 (5 bases). Germline-derived CDR1 and CDR2 are MNHEY and SMNVEV (reference sequence). Trimming took off 6 bases at V and 4 bases at J, with 12 bases between the two ends. This CDR3 has 13 residues. This chain's CDR3 is CASRAGTVYGYTF. The CDR3 DNA sequence: TGTGCCAGCAGAGCCGGGACGGTCTATGGCTACACCTTC.

In nucleotides, the CDR3 is TGTGCCAGTACCGACAGACAAGAGACCCAGTACTTC. As protein: CASTDRQETQYF. V and J are TRBV19 and TRBJ2-5; tentative D call: TRBD1 (5 bases). V lost 7 bases and J 2 bases, leaving 8 bases between the germline ends. Germline CDR1 and CDR2: LNHDA and SQIVND (reference sequence). The CDR3 extends over 12 amino acids.

V is TRBV6-5 and J is TRBJ2-6; D unclear. The germline gives CDR1 MNHEY, CDR2 SVGAGI. The CDR3 is 19 amino acids. Trimming stripped 0 bases from V and 4 bases from J, with 19 bases between. CDR3 residues: CASSYSPAVGLEGANVLTF. The CDR3 bases are TGTGCCAGCAGTTACTCGCCGGCGGTTGGGTTGGAGGGGGCCAACGTCCTGACTTTC.